The T cell receptor (beta chain) under discussion was sequenced for a study of CD8 T cells in ankylosing spondylitis. One entry per CDR3 protein, called by TCRdb with MiXCR from the 5' RACE reads. The data show 150,000 to 200,000 distinct CDR3 sequences, approximately 10% seen once. From germline, CDR1 is MNHNS and CDR2 SASEGT. Trimming removed 8 bases from V and 1 base from J, with 21 bases in between. The CDR3 consists of 16 residues. This clonotype appeared many times. The origin of this receptor is a male donor with ankylosing spondylitis or in good health (not recorded which). The source material was blood, either unsorted or a sorted T cell fraction (not recorded which). This chain joins TRBV6-1 and TRBJ2-7, with a weak D call TRBD2 (6 bases). CDR3 amino acids: CASQVGGPQSSYEQYF. CDR3 coding DNA: TGTGCCAGCCAGGTTGGAGGGCCTCAATCATCCTACGAGCAGTACTTC.